Each of the 32 T cell receptor beta chains below was sequenced from the same sample in a study of T cell responses to AZD1222 COVID-19 vaccine. Data came from immunoSEQ multiplex PCR; TCRdb stores just in-frame clones and leaves some out. The sample lists tens of thousands of clones, roughly 80% occurring once. This specimen consisted of peripheral blood, obtained on day 0 of AZD1222 vaccination. The receptors stem from an adult in good health.

The J gene is TRBJ1-6, the V gene TRBV19, with 7 bases identical to TRBD1. V shed 9 bases, J shed 8 bases, and the junction held 4 bases outside the gene matches. The CDR3 length is 12 residues. The germline V gene encodes CDR1 LNHDA and CDR2 SQIVND (reference sequence). CDR3 coding DNA: TGTGCCAGCCATACAGGGGATTCACCCCTCCACTTT. Translation gives CASHTGDSPLHF. Using reference TRBV19 and TRBJ1-6 for the parts outside the CDR3, the full variable domain is DGGITQSPKYLFRKEGQNVTLSCEQNLNHDAMYWYRQDPGQGLRLIYYSQIVNDFQKGDIAEGYSVSREKKESFPLTVTSAQKNPTAFYLCASHTGDSPLHFGNGTRLTVT.

The rearrangement joins TRBV7-2 to TRBJ2-3, with 9 positions matching TRBD1. Germline V gene sequence: CDR1 SGHTA, CDR2 FQGNSA. This CDR3 region has 16 residues. Trimming cost V 0 bases and J 4 bases; bases outside gene matches: 5. The CDR3 sequence is CASSLAGTGIADTQYF. CDR3 DNA: TGTGCCAGCAGCTTAGCCGGGACAGGGATAGCAGATACGCAGTATTTT. The full variable domain, rest sourced from reference TRBV7-2 and TRBJ2-3, is GAGVSQSPSNKVTEKGKDVELRCDPISGHTALYWYRQSLGQGLEFLIYFQGNSAPDKSGLPSDRFSAERTGGSVSTLTIQRTQQEDSAVYLCASSLAGTGIADTQYFGPGTRLTVL.

In this sample, this clone turned up a few times. The V and J genes are TRBV21-1 and TRBJ1-5. TRBV21-1 is labeled a pseudogene. This CDR3 comprises 16 residues. CDR3 region: CASSKELAAFNQPQHF. The CDR3, as DNA: TGTGCCAGCAGCAAAGAATTGGCAGCCTTCAATCAGCCCCAGCATTTT.

The rearrangement joins TRBV30 to TRBJ1-2; 7 bases match TRBD1. Germline-derived CDR1 and CDR2 are GTSNPN and SVGIG (reference sequence). V trimming: 0 bases; J trimming: 7 bases; junction bases outside the gene matches: 2. CDR3 length: 12 amino acids. The CDR3 is CAWSVTGLGYTF. CDR3 DNA sequence: TGTGCCTGGAGTGTGACAGGGCTTGGCTACACCTTC.

The rearrangement uses TRBV29-1 and TRBJ1-2; no definite D call. The germline V gene has CDR1 SQVTM and CDR2 ANQGSEA. The CDR3 has 12 amino acids. Between the trimmed V and J ends, which lost 1 base and 4 bases, there was a span of 7 bases. For the CDR3, the DNA is TGCAGCGTTGAAGGGTCTTCCTATGGCTACACCTTC. Encoded protein: CSVEGSSYGYTF.

The chain employs TRBV10-3 and TRBJ1-1; D gene ambiguous. This CDR3 contains 15 residues. Germline loops: CDR1 ENHRY, CDR2 SYGVKD. Trimming pared 0 bases from V and 4 bases from J, leaving 12 bases between. The CDR3 protein is CAISESSASLTEAFF. CDR3 DNA sequence: TGTGCCATCAGTGAGTCGTCAGCCAGCCTCACTGAAGCTTTCTTT.

This chain joins TRBV9 and TRBJ2-7; 9 nucleotides align to TRBD2. V gave up 2 bases and J gave up 4 bases; unmatched junction bases: 7. The CDR3 has 15 amino acids. Germline V gene lookup returns CDR1 SGDLS and CDR2 YYNGEE. CDR3 sequence reads: CASSVGGGAFYEQYF. CDR3 in DNA: TGTGCCAGCAGCGTCGGCGGGGGGGCCTTTTACGAGCAGTACTTC.

The chain joins TRBV29-1 to TRBJ1-2, with unresolved D. V dropped 1 base and J dropped 0 bases, with 12 bases sitting between them. There are 15 residues in the CDR3. CDR1 is SQVTM, CDR2 ANQGSEA, per germline. The CDR3 DNA is TGCAGCGTTGAAGGAAGACAACGCCCTAACTATGGCTACACCTTC. Translating it yields CSVEGRQRPNYGYTF. Together with reference TRBV29-1 and TRBJ1-2, the CDR3 gives the full variable domain: SAVISQKPSRDICQRGTSLTIQCQVDSQVTMMFWYRQQPGQSLTLIATANQGSEATYESGFVIDKFPISRPNLTFSTLTVSNMSPEDSSIYLCSVEGRQRPNYGYTFGSGTRLTVV.

V and J are TRBV5-6 and TRBJ2-3; maybe TRBD2 (7 bases). Germline V gives CDR1 SGHDT, CDR2 YYEEEE. The CDR3 is made up of 16 amino acids. V was cut by 6 bases and J by 2 bases, with 19 bases left in between. In DNA form, the CDR3 reads TGTGCCAGCAACCCCGTAGGGCGGGGGCACACAGATACGCAGTATTTT. It codes for CASNPVGRGHTDTQYF.

The V gene is TRBV7-6, the J gene TRBJ1-3, with 9 bases lining up with TRBD1. Germline V lookup: CDR1 SGHVS, CDR2 FNYEAQ. The CDR3 extends over 17 amino acids. V was clipped by 5 bases and J by 0 bases; unmatched bases: 8. CDR3 residues: CASSPIQGAPSGNTIYF. The CDR3 coding sequence is TGTGCCAGCAGCCCAATACAGGGGGCCCCCTCTGGAAACACCATATATTTT.

This clone was observed a handful of times. The J gene is TRBJ1-4, the V gene TRBV5-1; tentatively, D is TRBD1 (5 bases). The CDR3 contains 16 residues. Trimming removed 4 bases at V and 0 bases at J, with 13 bases between. CDR1 SGHRS and CDR2 YFSETQ come from the germline V gene. DNA of the CDR3: TGCGCCAGCAGCCCGACCGGGGACCCAACTAATGAAAAACTGTTTTTT. This gives the protein CASSPTGDPTNEKLFF.

CDR3 amino acids: CATSDSSGVSYNEQFF. DNA for the CDR3: TGTGCCACCAGTGATTCTAGCGGGGTATCCTACAATGAGCAGTTCTTC. The rearrangement joins TRBV24-1 to TRBJ2-1, with TRBD2 identical over 9 bases. V was pared by 2 bases and J by 1 base, with 2 bases of the junction left unmatched. The CDR3 is 16 amino acids. CDR1 and CDR2 (germline): KGHDR, SFDVKD.

The chain combines TRBV5-1 with TRBJ2-7; 11 bases align to TRBD1. Trimming took 3 bases from V and 6 from J; bases not matched to a gene: 2. Germline CDR1 is SGHRS and CDR2 is YFSETQ. This CDR3 contains 13 residues. CDR3 protein: CASSWDRGGEQYF. The CDR3 DNA reads as TGCGCCAGCAGCTGGGACAGGGGGGGCGAGCAGTACTTC.

This chain uses TRBV6-5 with TRBJ2-1; D may be TRBD2 (7 bases). The germline CDR1 and CDR2 sequences are MNHEY and SVGAGI. Between the trimmed V and J ends, which lost 3 bases and 6 bases, there was a span of 12 bases. The CDR3 spans 14 residues. The CDR3 region has the DNA TGTGCCAGCAGTTATGGGGGGGCGAGCAATGAGCAGTTCTTC. It codes for CASSYGGASNEQFF.

The genes are TRBV5-6 and TRBJ2-7; TRBD2 matches 12 bases. V dropped 4 bases and J dropped 2; count of bases not matched to a gene: 4. The CDR3 extends over 15 amino acids. Germline lookup yields CDR1 SGHDT and CDR2 YYEEEE. The CDR3 reads CASSGLAGPTYEQYF. The CDR3 bases are TGTGCCAGCAGCGGACTAGCGGGGCCAACCTACGAGCAGTACTTC.

The chain has TRBV5-6 and TRBJ1-2, with D unresolved. Trimming removed 2 bases from V and 7 bases from J, with 12 bases in between. From germline, CDR1 is SGHDT and CDR2 YYEEEE. The CDR3 is 13 amino acids. The CDR3 is CASSFAGGGGYTF. The CDR3 DNA follows: TGTGCCAGCAGCTTTGCAGGCGGTGGTGGCTACACCTTC.

J is TRBJ1-1 and V is TRBV23-1; D is unresolved. TRBV23-1 is known as an ORF, though its function is uncertain. The CDR3 spans 15 residues. V gave up 3 bases and J gave up 0 bases, with 11 bases separating them. The CDR3 region has the DNA TGCGCCAGCAGTCAGACGGAGCTCCTGAACACTGAAGCTTTCTTT. It codes for CASSQTELLNTEAFF.

V gene TRBV12-2 combines with J gene TRBJ1-1; the table's D call, TRBD1, has no DNA check behind it. TRBV12-2 is flagged as a pseudogene. The CDR3 spans 14 residues. The CDR3 sequence is CASRLAISTRAMGF. As DNA, the CDR3 is TGTGCAAGTCGCTTAGCGATATCAACCAGGGCGATGGGGTTT.

V usage is TRBV19 and J usage is TRBJ1-5; perhaps TRBD1 as D (5 bases). V lost 9 bases, J lost 1 base, and 16 bases lay in between. Germline lookup yields CDR1 LNHDA and CDR2 SQIVND (reference sequence). This CDR3 has 15 residues. The chain's CDR3 is CASRVGVGSNQPQHF. For the CDR3, the DNA is TGTGCCAGCCGAGTGGGGGTGGGGAGCAATCAGCCCCAGCATTTT. Drawing the rest from reference TRBV19 and TRBJ1-5, the complete variable domain is DGGITQSPKYLFRKEGQNVTLSCEQNLNHDAMYWYRQDPGQGLRLIYYSQIVNDFQKGDIAEGYSVSREKKESFPLTVTSAQKNPTAFYLCASRVGVGSNQPQHFGDGTRLSIL.

The V gene is TRBV27, the J gene TRBJ2-7, with D unresolved. The CDR3 totals 16 residues. CDR1 MNHEY and CDR2 SMNVEV come from the germline V gene (reference sequence). Deletions cut 5 bases from V and 3 bases from J, with 20 bases between. CDR3 sequence (DNA): TGTGCCAGCAGTCCGATCGGCGGCTCCCAGTACTACGAGCAGTACTTC. This sequence encodes CASSPIGGSQYYEQYF.

The chain links TRBV7-2 to TRBJ1-5; 7 bases are shared with TRBD1. The CDR3 is 14 amino acids. The V gene's germline CDR1 is SGHTA and CDR2 FQGNSA. V gave up 5 bases and J gave up 2 bases; unmatched junction bases: 3. The CDR3 DNA follows: TGTGCCAGCAGCCAGACAGGGCGCAATCAGCCCCAGCATTTT. The encoded protein is CASSQTGRNQPQHF.

V is TRBV6-2 or TRBV6-3 and J is TRBJ2-3; the D is unclear. From germline, CDR1 is MNHEY and CDR2 SVGEGT. The CDR3 runs 13 residues. V shed 5 bases and J shed 6 bases, with 12 bases lying between them. The CDR3 here is CASSRSGRDTQYF. CDR3 nucleotide sequence: TGTGCCAGCAGTCGGTCCGGCAGGGATACGCAGTATTTT.

The chain employs TRBV29-1 and TRBJ2-2; D perhaps matches TRBD1 (6 bases). V was shortened by 7 bases and J by 4 bases, with 16 bases between the two germline ends. CDR3 length: 14 residues. Per the germline V gene, CDR1 is SQVTM and CDR2 is ANQGSEA. The CDR3 region is CSATGTGSTGELFF. CDR3 DNA sequence: TGCAGCGCAACAGGGACCGGTAGCACCGGGGAGCTGTTTTTT.

This clone appeared once. The V gene is TRBV9, the J gene TRBJ2-4; TRBD1 aligns across 8 bases. Germline assignment: CDR1 SGDLS and CDR2 YYNGEE. The CDR3 has 18 amino acids. V lost 0 bases, J lost 6 bases, and 14 bases stayed unmatched. In DNA, the CDR3 is TGTGCCAGCAGCGTAGGCCTCGGACAGGGCGGGCTCGGAAACATTCAGTACTTC. Its translation is CASSVGLGQGGLGNIQYF.

The rearrangement joins TRBV11-2 to TRBJ1-2; TRBD1 is a possible D gene (5 bases). The germline V and J ends were trimmed by 5 bases and 4 bases, with 17 bases remaining between them. This CDR3 region has 15 residues. CDR1 is SGHAT, CDR2 FQNNGV, per germline. CDR3 DNA: TGTGCCAGCAGCCCCAGGGTGGGAGGGAGCTATGGCTACACCTTC. Encoded protein: CASSPRVGGSYGYTF. The full variable domain, completed using reference TRBV11-2 and TRBJ1-2, is EAGVAQSPRYKIIEKRQSVAFWCNPISGHATLYWYQQILGQGPKLLIQFQNNGVVDDSQLPKDRFSAERLKGVDSTLKIQPAKLEDSAVYLCASSPRVGGSYGYTFGSGTRLTVV.

The rearrangement joins TRBV28 to TRBJ2-2; no definite D call. V was pared by 9 bases and J by 4 bases, with 9 bases between. The CDR3 has 12 amino acids. CDR1 is MDHEN and CDR2 is SYDVKM in the germline V gene. CDR3 bases: TGTGCCAGGTCACCGGGCACCGGGGAGCTGTTTTTT. Translated: CARSPGTGELFF.

The DNA of the CDR3 is TGTGCCAGTAGGGGGACACAGAAAGAGACCCAGTACTTC. This gives the protein CASRGTQKETQYF. The chain links TRBV19 to TRBJ2-5, with D perhaps TRBD1 (6 bases). Germline V CDR1 and CDR2: LNHDA, SQIVND (reference sequence). The CDR3 spans 13 residues. Deletions cut 6 bases from V and 3 bases from J, with 11 bases between.

The gene calls are TRBV5-4 and TRBJ2-7; the D call may be TRBD1 or TRBD2 (6 bases each). The germline gives CDR1 SGHNT, CDR2 YYREEE (reference sequence). The CDR3 runs 13 residues. Trimming took 1 base from V and 7 from J, leaving 12 bases between them. CDR3 residues: CASSLWGAGEQYF. The CDR3 DNA sequence: TGTGCCAGCAGCTTGTGGGGGGCGGGGGAGCAGTACTTC.

This chain connects TRBV6-2 or TRBV6-3 to TRBJ2-1, with TRBD2 identical over 10 bases. The V gene end was trimmed by 0 bases and the J gene end by 3 bases; junction bases not matched to a gene: 5. CDR1 is MNHEY, CDR2 SVGEGT, per germline. The CDR3 loop spans 17 amino acids. The CDR3, as DNA: TGTGCCAGCAGTTACTCGAATAGCGGGGGGATCTACAATGAGCAGTTCTTC. Protein product: CASSYSNSGGIYNEQFF.

V gene TRBV5-4 combines with J gene TRBJ1-3, with D hard to call. This CDR3 has 12 residues. The germline V gene encodes CDR1 SGHNT and CDR2 YYREEE (reference sequence). This CDR3 reads CGVGSSGNTIYF. The CDR3 coding sequence is TGTGGGGTGGGGAGCTCTGGAAACACCATATATTTT.

The chain is built from TRBV7-8 and TRBJ1-5; 9 bases are shared with TRBD1. V lost 3 bases, J lost 6 bases, and 0 bases stayed unmatched. Germline lookup yields CDR1 SGHVS and CDR2 FQNEAQ. CDR3 size: 13 residues. Here the CDR3 reads CASSLTGGQPQHF. CDR3 DNA sequence: TGTGCCAGCAGCTTGACAGGGGGTCAGCCCCAGCATTTT.

The V and J genes are TRBV10-1 and TRBJ2-1; D is tentatively TRBD1 or TRBD2 (6 bases each). The CDR3 loop spans 13 amino acids. CDR1 WNHNN and CDR2 SYGVQD come from the germline V gene (reference sequence). Trimming removed 5 bases from V and 4 bases from J, with 9 bases in between. CDR3 region: CASSRGQYNEQFF. The CDR3 DNA sequence: TGCGCCAGCAGTCGGGGGCAGTACAATGAGCAGTTCTTC.